This T cell receptor (beta chain) was identified during a study of beta chain features in type 1 diabetes. Study-wide results and caveats: Patients' naive, central memory and regulatory TCRB repertoires appeared more alike than those of healthy donors. TCRB rearrangement may or may not be influenced by HLA type; here this remained unresolved. Significant though moderate, a shortening of TCRB CDR3s appeared in all four CD4+ subsets of Type 1 diabetes patients. Cells carrying high TCR expression could end up over-represented when cDNA is sequenced.

This clone appeared a few times. Its target is unknown. Of the isolated RNA, all was reverse transcribed, and so the sequenced material was expressed TCRB transcripts. The data were produced by immunoSEQ multiplex PCR, yet TCRdb's version contains in-frame clones alone and is incomplete. This table holds approximately 600,000 clones, roughly 12% found once. The sequence was collected from a man aged 30 to 45 with type 1 diabetes. Material: naive CD4+ T cells from blood.

CDR3 DNA sequence: TGTGCCAGCAGCGAACCACAGGGGGCGGATGGCTACACCTTC. Protein: CASSEPQGADGYTF. The V gene is TRBV5-4, the J gene TRBJ1-2; 9 nucleotides align to TRBD1. Germline V gives CDR1 SGHNT, CDR2 YYREEE (reference sequence). Trimming removed 4 bases from V and 6 bases from J; junction bases left unmatched: 7. The CDR3 length is 14 residues.